This T cell receptor beta chain was documented in a study of blood T cell repertoires in COVID-19. Study-level information: Donors in the United States, Italy and Spain gave samples during acute or convalescent COVID-19. Sources were T cells, B-cell-depleted T cells, or PBMCs; the material itself was cDNA or gDNA.

In the study's own analysis: Amplification of reference gene primers provided the estimated nucleated cell counts. The table came from immunoSEQ multiplex PCR; TCRdb's copy has only in-frame clones and leaves some out. V, J and clone size were drawn from that table, and D and trimming were deduced from the DNA. The sample holds about 260,000 clones, 88% seen once. Between the trimmed V and J ends, which lost 5 bases and 5 bases, there was a span of 13 bases. This CDR3 region has 14 residues. Germline V gene lookup returns CDR1 MNHEY and CDR2 SVGEGT. The V call is TRBV6-2 or TRBV6-3, the J call TRBJ1-5, with a weak D call TRBD1 (5 bases). The receptor's source is a man in his 60s who had recovered from COVID-19. The sample consisted of peripheral blood. Here the CDR3 DNA reads TGTGCCAGCAGTCAGCGGGGGGGGTATCAGCCCCAGCATTTT. Translating it yields CASSQRGGYQPQHF.